The rows below give T cell receptor beta chains drawn from one sample of a study of T-cell memory formation after mild COVID-19. Each CDR3 protein is one row after TCRdb ran MiXCR on the 5' RACE reads. The table has hundreds of thousands of distinct CDR3 sequences, around 20% seen once; the top ten hold around 8%. The sequenced sample consisted of PBMCs or a T cell subset sorted from them (not recorded which). The receptors stem from an adult woman who had mild COVID-19 (a few samples of this study predate the infection). Cell type and time point are not known. The CDR3 runs from the conserved cysteine through the conserved F or W. A D gene is named only where the DNA matches it firmly. Clone size is given for some rows only: seen once, a few or many times, or a class if the clone is expanded.

18	TRBJ2-4	.	TRBV12-3/TRBV12-4	TRBD1	TGTGCCAGCGAGGGACAGGGTTTGTATGATACCGCCAAAAACATTCAGTACTTC	CASEGQGLYDTAKNIQYF
16	TRBJ1-5	.	TRBV6-2/TRBV6-3	TRBD1	TGTGCCAGCAGGCAAACAGGGGGAGGAAGCAATCAGCCCCAGCATTTT	CASRQTGGGSNQPQHF
14	TRBJ1-4	.	TRBV11-2	TRBD1	TGTGCCAGCAGCTTAGCACAGGGGAGAGAAAAACTGTTTTTT	CASSLAQGREKLFF
17	TRBJ2-7	.	TRBV5-6	TRBD2	TGTGCCAGCAGCTTGGGGGCCCCTAGCGGGAATATCTACGAGCAGTACTTC	CASSLGAPSGNIYEQYF
13	TRBJ2-5	few	TRBV20-1	.	TGCAGTGCCCATCACGCCAGCGGAGAGACCCAGTACTTC	CSAHHASGETQYF
15	TRBJ1-6	.	TRBV7-8	.	TGTGCCAGCAGCTTACCGCTAGGAGAAGGGTCACCCCTCCACTTT	CASSLPLGEGSPLHF
12	TRBJ2-7	many	TRBV4-3	.	TGCGCCAGCAGCCAAGATCCCTACGAGCAGTACTTC	CASSQDPYEQYF
13	TRBJ1-1	few	TRBV6-2/TRBV6-3	.	TGTGCCAGCAGTGCGGCAGGGTTCACTGAAGCTTTCTTT	CASSAAGFTEAFF
14	TRBJ2-5	.	TRBV7-2	.	TGTGCCAGCAGTTGGAGGAGGAACCAAGAGACCCAGTACTTC	CASSWRRNQETQYF
19	TRBJ2-1	few	TRBV11-3	TRBD2	TGTGCCAGCAGCCTTCTGATCAGCGGGAGGGCCGGTCTGGGCAATGAGCAGTTCTTC	CASSLLISGRAGLGNEQFF